The TCR beta chain described here comes from a study of neurological immune-mediated disorders. Germline assignment: CDR1 SGHVS and CDR2 FQNEAQ. V was trimmed by 1 base and J by 5 bases, leaving 12 bases between them. The CDR3 is made up of 14 amino acids. In each sequencing run, over 180 million TCR-beta sequences were generated from 15-18 subjects. TCRdb analysed the 5' RACE reads with MiXCR anew, one entry per CDR3 protein. The sample carries tens of thousands of distinct CDR3 sequences, 17% recorded once. The TCR was taken from a woman in her thirties or forties in good health. V and J are TRBV7-8 and TRBJ2-7; tentatively, D is TRBD2 (6 bases). Sequencing was carried out using PBMCs. The CDR3 DNA reads as TGTGCCAGCAGCTTAGGTGGGAGGTTCAACGAGCAGTACTTC. This translates into CASSLGGRFNEQYF.